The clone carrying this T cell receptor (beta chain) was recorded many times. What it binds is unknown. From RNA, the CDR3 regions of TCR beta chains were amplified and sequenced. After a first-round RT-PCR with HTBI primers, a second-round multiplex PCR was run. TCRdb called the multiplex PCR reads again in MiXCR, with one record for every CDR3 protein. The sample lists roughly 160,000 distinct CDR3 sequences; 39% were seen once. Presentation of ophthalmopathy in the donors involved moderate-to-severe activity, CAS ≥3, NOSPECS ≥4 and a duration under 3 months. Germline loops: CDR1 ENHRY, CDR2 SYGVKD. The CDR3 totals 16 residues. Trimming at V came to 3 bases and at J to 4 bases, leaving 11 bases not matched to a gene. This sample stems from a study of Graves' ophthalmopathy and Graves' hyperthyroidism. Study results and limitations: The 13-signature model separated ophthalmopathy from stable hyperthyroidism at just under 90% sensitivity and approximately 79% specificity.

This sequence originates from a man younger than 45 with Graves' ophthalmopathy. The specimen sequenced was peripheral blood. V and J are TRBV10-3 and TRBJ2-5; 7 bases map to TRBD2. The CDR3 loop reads CAISDKGREFGETQYF. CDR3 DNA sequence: TGTGCCATCAGTGATAAAGGGCGGGAGTTCGGAGAGACCCAGTACTTC.